This T cell receptor beta chain was sequenced for a study of CXCR3-negative and CXCR3-positive naive CD8 T cells. Germline assignment: CDR1 SGHAT and CDR2 FQDESV (reference sequence). This CDR3 is 13 amino acids long. Study observations and caveats: Naive cells used TRBV-TRBJ genes in much the same way whether CXCR3-negative or CXCR3-positive; memory cells did not. Both of the naive subsets showed about the same high diversity, but memory CD8+ cells had much less.

With UMI labels, 5' RACE was used to prepare the TRB cDNA libraries. TCRdb re-called the 5' RACE reads and catalogs CDR3 proteins one per entry, DNA excluded. In all, the sample yields tens of thousands of distinct CDR3 sequences. Concerning this clonotype: What it binds is unknown.

The V call is TRBV11-1, the J call TRBJ2-2. This TCR came from a human donor in good health. Some clones in this sample may be carry-over from other donors' samples. Sequences were obtained from memory CD8+ T cells from blood. The CDR3 is CASSLKVTGELFF.